The 3 T cell receptor beta chains presented below share a single source sample, sequenced in a study of a mutant IDH1 vaccine in newly diagnosed glioma. Repertoires were generated with immunoSEQ multiplex PCR, while TCRdb's copy carries only in-frame clones and drops some. The profile covers 40,000 to 45,000 clones, with around 81% appearing a single time and 4.7% taken by the ten largest. These receptors' antigens are unknown. The sample's time point: week 35, safety follow-up. Vaccination used 300 ug of mutant IDH1 20-mer peptide per dose, with topical imiquimod. The material was PBMCs, obtained from a glioma patient whose treatment included an IDH1 peptide vaccine. Every receptor here comes from a woman in her 40s with glioma. Some clones in this sample may be carry-over from other donors' samples.

Of note for this clone: An end of the junction differs from the germline gene, which may be a read error. This sample also contains other DNA sequences that code for the same CDR3. V usage is TRBV5-1 and J usage is TRBJ1-1; a weak D match, TRBD1 (6 bases). CDR3 length: 14 amino acids. Germline loops: CDR1 SGHRS, CDR2 YFSETQ. CDR3 protein: CASRGGTWESEAFF. CDR3 sequence (DNA): TGCGCCAGCCGGGGGGGGACATGGGAGTCTGAAGCCTTCTTT.

The genes are TRBV11-3 and TRBJ2-7; 10 bases align to TRBD1. V gave up 1 base and J gave up 2 bases; unmatched junction bases: 11. The V gene's germline CDR1 is SGHNT and CDR2 YENEEA. The CDR3 runs to 18 residues. The CDR3: CASSLGLGAGTGAYEQYF. The CDR3 nucleotides are TGTGCCAGCAGCTTAGGATTGGGAGCCGGGACAGGGGCCTACGAGCAGTACTTC.

This chain joins TRBV19 and TRBJ2-1; maybe TRBD2 (6 bases). Germline CDR1 LNHDA, CDR2 SQIVND (reference sequence). The germline V and J ends were trimmed by 10 bases and 7 bases, with 11 bases remaining between them. This CDR3 has 11 residues. CDR3 protein: CATGRGNEQFF. The CDR3 bases are TGTGCCACCGGTCGGGGGAATGAGCAGTTCTTC.